This passage covers 18 T cell receptor beta chains from one sample sequenced in a study of OX40 agonist ivuxolimab in advanced cancers. Data came from immunoSEQ multiplex PCR; TCRdb stores just in-frame clones and leaves some out. The table lists 76,000 or so clones, 65% to 90% of them singletons. Sequenced here: CD4+ or CD8+ T cells sorted from blood, sampled in a trial of the OX40 agonist ivuxolimab. These TCRs come from an adult with an advanced solid tumor such as melanoma, head and neck, liver or kidney cancer.

The V and J genes are TRBV7-2 and TRBJ2-2; D is possibly TRBD1 (5 bases). Germline V gives CDR1 SGHTA, CDR2 FQGNSA. This CDR3 comprises 14 residues. V lost 4 bases and J lost 6, with 12 bases in between. The CDR3 DNA sequence: TGTGCCAGCAGCTCAGACAGTAGGTCCGGGGAGCTGTTTTTT. Residues: CASSSDSRSGELFF.

CDR3 sequence: CASSLTRGGAPANVLTF. In DNA, the CDR3 is TGTGCCAGCAGCTTGACCCGTGGAGGGGCTCCGGCCAACGTCCTGACTTTC. V and J are TRBV5-6 and TRBJ2-6, with D maybe TRBD2 (6 bases). This CDR3 region has 17 residues. V was pared by 1 base and J by 6 bases, with 17 bases between. Germline values: CDR1 SGHDT, CDR2 YYEEEE.

The V call is TRBV7-3, the J call TRBJ2-3; 7 positions match TRBD1. CDR3 length equals 13 residues. Germline CDR1 SGHTA, CDR2 FQGTGA. After removal of 5 bases from V and 5 bases from J, the junction contained 4 bases not matched to a gene. The CDR3 here is CASSPDRVDTQYF. CDR3 in DNA: TGTGCCAGCAGCCCCGACAGGGTAGATACGCAGTATTTT.

The CDR3: CASSRTEGNTIYF. The CDR3 DNA reads as TGTGCCAGCAGTCGGACAGAAGGAAACACCATATATTTT. This rearrangement joins TRBV6-5 to TRBJ1-3; a weak D match, TRBD1 (6 bases). V was shortened by 5 bases and J by 4 bases, with 9 bases between the two germline ends. This CDR3 spans 13 amino acids. Germline V gene data show CDR1 as MNHEY and CDR2 as SVGAGI.

The gene calls are TRBV6-5 and TRBJ2-7, with 8 bases lining up with TRBD2. Trimming cost V 6 bases and J 5 bases; bases outside gene matches: 12. The CDR3 extends over 15 amino acids. Germline CDR1 MNHEY, CDR2 SVGAGI. The CDR3 region is CASSPAVTSDHEQYF. CDR3 DNA: TGTGCCAGCAGCCCCGCGGTGACTAGCGACCACGAGCAGTACTTC.

This sequence joins TRBV6-5 and TRBJ2-7; tentatively, D is TRBD1 (6 bases). Germline-derived CDR1 and CDR2 are MNHEY and SVGAGI. The V end was cut by 2 bases, the J end by 4 bases, with 6 bases between. CDR3 length: 12 amino acids. The CDR3 loop is CASSYQGYEQYF. The CDR3 DNA reads TGTGCCAGCAGTTACCAGGGGTACGAGCAGTACTTC.

The genes are TRBV6-6 and TRBJ1-5; D might be TRBD1 (6 bases). Per the germline V gene, CDR1 is MNHNY and CDR2 is SVGAGI (reference sequence). The CDR3 length is 14 residues. The V and J ends lost 3 bases and 5 bases respectively, with 11 bases between them. Here the CDR3 reads CASSYWTVDQPQHF. The CDR3 nucleotides are TGTGCCAGCAGTTATTGGACAGTGGATCAGCCCCAGCATTTT.

The CDR3 reads CASSRRGGNQPQHF. In DNA, the CDR3 is TGTGCCAGCAGTCGACGGGGGGGAAATCAGCCCCAGCATTTT. The V gene is TRBV5-6, the J gene TRBJ1-5, with TRBD1 as a possible D gene (5 bases). From germline, CDR1 is SGHDT and CDR2 YYEEEE. The CDR3 length is 14 residues. Trimming stripped 5 bases from V and 4 bases from J, with 13 bases between.

The chain links TRBV7-8 to TRBJ2-7; TRBD2 might be the D (6 bases). Trimming shortened V by 6 bases and J by 6 bases, and 12 bases separated the two germline ends. This CDR3 contains 12 residues. CDR1 is SGHVS and CDR2 is FQNEAQ in the germline V gene. The CDR3 here is CASRTGGGEQYF. The CDR3 DNA reads TGTGCCAGCAGGACCGGGGGTGGCGAGCAGTACTTC.

The chain has TRBV18 and TRBJ2-3, with 10 nucleotides matching TRBD2. Trimming at V came to 3 bases and at J to 4 bases, leaving 4 bases not matched to a gene. The CDR3 totals 15 residues. Germline CDR1 is KGHSH and CDR2 is LQKENI. The CDR3 nucleotides are TGTGCCAGCTCACCGAGGCTAGCGGGGGCAGATACGCAGTATTTT. Its translation: CASSPRLAGADTQYF.

V and J are TRBV5-1 and TRBJ2-5; 7 nucleotides line up with TRBD1. This CDR3 comprises 15 residues. V shed 4 bases, J shed 5 bases, and the junction held 11 bases outside the gene matches. From germline, CDR1 is SGHRS and CDR2 YFSETQ. CDR3 sequence: CASSTRRQGLETQYF. CDR3 nucleotides: TGCGCCAGCAGCACCAGGAGACAGGGCCTGGAGACCCAGTACTTC.

Concerning this clone itself: The junction shows a germline mismatch at one end, possibly a read error. The rearrangement uses TRBV7-2 and TRBJ1-6; unclear D gene. The CDR3 is 15 amino acids. The germline gives CDR1 SGHTA, CDR2 FQGNSA. CDR3 sequence reads: CASSLEGGEYSPLHF. CDR3 sequence (DNA): TGCGCCAGCAGCCTCGAGGGCGGGGAGTATTCACCCCTCCACTTT.

The rearrangement joins TRBV5-1 to TRBJ2-1; D gene unclear. CDR3 length: 15 residues. V lost 5 bases and J 4 bases, leaving 16 bases between the germline ends. The germline CDR1 and CDR2 sequences are SGHRS and YFSETQ. CDR3 nucleotide sequence: TGCGCCAGCAGTGAGGAACTCATGACTTACAATGAGCAGTTCTTC. It is translated as CASSEELMTYNEQFF. Combining the CDR3 with reference TRBV5-1 and TRBJ2-1 gives the whole variable domain KAGVTQTPRYLIKTRGQQVTLSCSPISGHRSVSWYQQTPGQGLQFLFEYFSETQRNKGNFPGRFSGRQFSNSRSEMNVSTLELGDSALYLCASSEELMTYNEQFFGPGTRLTVL.

The CDR3 spells CALEKAGGSDTQYF. CDR3 nucleotides: TGTGCCTTGGAAAAAGCGGGGGGCTCAGATACGCAGTATTTT. The chain carries TRBV30 and TRBJ2-3; 9 bases map to TRBD2. The CDR3 is 14 amino acids. V was clipped by 7 bases and J by 4 bases; unmatched bases: 9. The germline CDR1 and CDR2 sequences are GTSNPN and SVGIG (reference sequence).

The rearrangement uses TRBV5-6 and TRBJ2-1; D perhaps matches TRBD1 (6 bases). The CDR3 extends over 11 amino acids. The V end was cut by 2 bases, the J end by 15 bases, with 12 bases between. Germline-derived CDR1 and CDR2 are SGHDT and YYEEEE. The CDR3 DNA is TGTGCCAGCAGCTTCCGACAGGTTTGGTTCTTC. Residues: CASSFRQVWFF.

J is TRBJ1-2 and V is TRBV9; 8 bases align to TRBD1. The germline CDR1 and CDR2 sequences are SGDLS and YYNGEE. The CDR3 is 15 amino acids. J was trimmed by 1 base and V by 4 bases; bases with no gene match: 6. CDR3 region: CASSLRDRSNYGYTF. The CDR3 DNA reads TGTGCCAGCAGCCTAAGGGACAGGAGTAACTATGGCTACACCTTC. The complete variable domain, with remaining parts taken from reference TRBV9 and TRBJ1-2, reads DSGVTQTPKHLITATGQRVTLRCSPRSGDLSVYWYQQSLDQGLQFLIQYYNGEERAKGNILERFSAQQFPDLHSELNLSSLELGDSALYFCASSLRDRSNYGYTFGSGTRLTVV.

This clone was detected only a few times. The rearrangement links TRBV30 to TRBJ2-1; the match to TRBD1 covers 8 bases. Germline lookup yields CDR1 GTSNPN and CDR2 SVGIG (reference sequence). The CDR3 is 12 amino acids. The trim removed 5 bases at V and 6 bases at J, leaving 3 bases unmatched. CDR3 region: CAWDTGGNEQFF. The CDR3 nucleotides are TGTGCCTGGGACACAGGGGGCAATGAGCAGTTCTTC.

The genes are TRBV2 and TRBJ2-1; 8 positions agree with TRBD2. Germline lookup yields CDR1 SNHLY and CDR2 FYNNEI. The CDR3 is 16 residues long. V shed 0 bases, J shed 7 bases, and the junction held 8 bases outside the gene matches. The CDR3 is CASSEAPGGAWNEQFF. CDR3 in DNA: TGTGCCAGCAGTGAAGCCCCGGGGGGGGCGTGGAATGAGCAGTTCTTC.